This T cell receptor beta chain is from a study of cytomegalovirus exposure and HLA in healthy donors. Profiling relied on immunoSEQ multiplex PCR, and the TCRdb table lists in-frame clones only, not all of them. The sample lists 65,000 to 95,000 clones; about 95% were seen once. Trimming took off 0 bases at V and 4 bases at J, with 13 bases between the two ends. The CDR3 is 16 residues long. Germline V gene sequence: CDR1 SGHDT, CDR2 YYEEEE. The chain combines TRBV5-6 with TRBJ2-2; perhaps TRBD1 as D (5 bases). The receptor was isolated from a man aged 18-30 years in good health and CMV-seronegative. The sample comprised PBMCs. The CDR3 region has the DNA TGTGCCAGCAGCTTGGAATTATCAGGGCCCACCGGGGAGCTGTTTTTT. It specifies CASSLELSGPTGELFF.